Listed below are T cell receptor beta chains from one sample, sequenced in a study of cytomegalovirus exposure and HLA in healthy donors. Assay used: immunoSEQ multiplex PCR; TCRdb lists only in-frame clones, some missing. The table gives around 150,000 clones; the top ten clones make up about 1.2% of it. Material: PBMCs. The receptors originated from a woman aged 55-70 years in good health and CMV-seronegative. Each CDR3 is given with its conserved first and last residue. A D gene is named only where the DNA matches it firmly.

>.|TRBJ1-6|TRBV10-3
TGTGCCATCAGTGAAGGACAGCTTTTATATTCACCCCTCCACTTT
CAISEGQLLYSPLHF
>.|TRBJ1-3|TRBV9
TGTGCCAGCAGCGTAGCGGGCAGAAGGACACTCTCTGGAAACACCATATATTTT
CASSVAGRRTLSGNTIYF
>TRBD1|TRBJ1-2|TRBV11-2
TGTGCCAGCAGCTTAGTCGGACAGGGGGATGGCTACACCTTC
CASSLVGQGDGYTF
>.|TRBJ1-5|TRBV7-9
TGTGCCAGCAGCTTAACCTCAGGGAGCAATCAGCCCCAGCATTTT
CASSLTSGSNQPQHF
>.|TRBJ1-1|TRBV6-5
TGTGCCAGCAGCAACCCCAGGGGAACTGAAGCTTTCTTT
CASSNPRGTEAFF
>TRBD1|TRBJ2-5|TRBV9
TGTGCCAGCAGCGTAGATCCGGGACAGTTCACGACCCAGTACTTC
CASSVDPGQFTTQYF
>TRBD2|TRBJ2-1|TRBV19
TGTGCCAGTAGTATCGCCCCGCAGGGAGGGAATGAGCAGTTCTTC
CASSIAPQGGNEQFF
>TRBD1|TRBJ1-2|TRBV2
TGTGCCAGCAGTGAGGAGGGGGCGGGGGGCTACACCTTC
CASSEEGAGGYTF
>.|TRBJ1-2|TRBV18
TGTGCCAGCTCACCAGTTCCGGGACACCTTAACTATGGCTACACCTTC
CASSPVPGHLNYGYTF
>TRBD1|TRBJ1-2|TRBV5-1
TGCGCCAGCAGAGGGACAGGGGGCCGCTATGGCTACACCTTC
CASRGTGGRYGYTF